The T cell receptor beta chain under discussion was sequenced for a study of blood T cell repertoires in COVID-19. Turning to the study itself: The origin of the acute and convalescent COVID-19 samples was the United States, Italy and Spain.

This study enrolled people aged 18 to 89 from around 26 US geographic areas. Participants were placed into cohorts based on the clinical history they reported. The germline V gene has CDR1 MDHEN and CDR2 SYDVKM. The CDR3 is 14 amino acids. V shed 2 bases and J shed 11 bases, with 13 bases lying between them. Original processing notes: Estimation of nucleated cell counts was performed using reference gene primer amplification. Using immunoSEQ multiplex PCR, the repertoire was profiled, and TCRdb retains in-frame clones only, with some absent. From that table come the V and J calls and clone size; the DNA was used to work out D and trimming. The repertoire consists of some 360,000 clones, with roughly 90% occurring once and the leading ten covering over 1%.

The source of this sequence is a woman in her thirties who had been exposed to COVID-19. The chain carries TRBV28 and TRBJ1-6, with D perhaps matching TRBD1 (6 bases). Material: PBMCs or T cells enriched from blood (not recorded which). Here the CDR3 DNA reads TGTGCCAGCAGTTTAAGGGGGGGAGTGACACCCCTCCACTTT. Translation gives CASSLRGGVTPLHF.